These T cell receptor beta chains were read from a single sample in a study of T-cell memory formation after mild COVID-19. TCRdb ran MiXCR on the 5' RACE reads and lists one entry per CDR3 protein. The table lists 65,000 to 90,000 distinct CDR3 sequences, roughly 13% of them singletons. Sequencing was performed on PBMCs or a T cell subset sorted from them (not recorded which). Receptor source: a man between 18 and 35 years old who had mild COVID-19 (a few samples of this study predate the infection). Cell type and time point are not known. Each CDR3 is given with its conserved first and last residue. A D gene is named only where the DNA matches it firmly. Rows may omit the clone size; those that give it use once, few, many or a size class.

TRBD2	TRBV5-1	NA	TRBJ2-1	TGCGCCAGCAGCGCGGGACGCGGGGGGGCCAATGAGCAGTTCTTC	CASSAGRGGANEQFF
TRBD1	TRBV27	NA	TRBJ1-2	TGTGCCAGCAGGACTACAGGGGTCTATGGCTACACCTTC	CASRTTGVYGYTF
NA	TRBV15	NA	TRBJ1-5	TGTGCCACCAGCAGAGATCCCCGGGAGTCTGATCAGCCCCAGCATTTT	CATSRDPRESDQPQHF
NA	TRBV5-1	NA	TRBJ2-5	TGCGCCAGCAGCCTAGATCCGTTAGGGGGGCTCCAAGAGACCCAGTACTTC	CASSLDPLGGLQETQYF
NA	TRBV15	few	TRBJ2-6	TGTGCCACCAGCCCAATTACAGGTGCTGGGGCCAACGTCCTGACTTTC	CATSPITGAGANVLTF
NA	TRBV5-1	few	TRBJ1-1	TGCGCCAGCAGCTCGGGGTCGGGAGCTTTCTTT	CASSSGSGAFF
NA	TRBV15	NA	TRBJ2-2	TGTGCCACCAGCAGAGGGGACGGAGACACCGGGGAGCTGTTTTTT	CATSRGDGDTGELFF
NA	TRBV6-2/TRBV6-3	few	TRBJ2-3	TGTGCCAGCAGTCCCTTGGCCTCCCGGAGCGCAGATACGCAGTATTTT	CASSPLASRSADTQYF
NA	TRBV7-8	few	TRBJ1-3	TGTGCCAGCAGCCGAAAGACAGTCACTTCTGGAAACACCATATATTTT	CASSRKTVTSGNTIYF
TRBD1	TRBV12-3/TRBV12-4	NA	TRBJ1-1	TGTGCCAGCAGAGATCGGACAGGGGGCTTGCTCTTT	CASRDRTGGLLF
TRBD2	TRBV2	few	TRBJ2-7	TGTGCCAGCAGTGAATCGGGGGGTTTAACCTACGAGCAGTACTTC	CASSESGGLTYEQYF